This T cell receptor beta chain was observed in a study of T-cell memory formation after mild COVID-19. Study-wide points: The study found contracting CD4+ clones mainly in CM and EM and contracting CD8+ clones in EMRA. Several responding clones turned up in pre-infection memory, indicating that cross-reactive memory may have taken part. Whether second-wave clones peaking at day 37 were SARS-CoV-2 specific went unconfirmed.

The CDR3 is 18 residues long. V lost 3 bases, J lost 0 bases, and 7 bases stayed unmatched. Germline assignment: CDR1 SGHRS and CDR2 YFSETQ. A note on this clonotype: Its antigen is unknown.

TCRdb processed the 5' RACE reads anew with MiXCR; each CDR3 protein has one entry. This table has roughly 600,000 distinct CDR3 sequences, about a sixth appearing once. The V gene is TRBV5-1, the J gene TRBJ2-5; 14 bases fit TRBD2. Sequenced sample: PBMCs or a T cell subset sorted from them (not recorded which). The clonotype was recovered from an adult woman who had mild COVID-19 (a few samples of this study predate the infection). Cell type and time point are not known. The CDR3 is CASSSGLAGAGYQETQYF. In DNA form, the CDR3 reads TGCGCCAGCAGCTCGGGACTAGCGGGGGCCGGGTACCAAGAGACCCAGTACTTC.